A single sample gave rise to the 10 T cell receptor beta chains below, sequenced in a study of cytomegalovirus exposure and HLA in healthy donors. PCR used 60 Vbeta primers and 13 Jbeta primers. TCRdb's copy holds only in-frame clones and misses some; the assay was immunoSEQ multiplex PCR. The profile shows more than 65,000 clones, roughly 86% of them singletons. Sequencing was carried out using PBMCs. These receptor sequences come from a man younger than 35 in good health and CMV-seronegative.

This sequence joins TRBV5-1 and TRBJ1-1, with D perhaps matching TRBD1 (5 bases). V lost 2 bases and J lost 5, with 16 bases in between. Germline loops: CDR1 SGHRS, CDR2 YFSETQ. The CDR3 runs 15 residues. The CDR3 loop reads CASSFSGRSWTEAFF. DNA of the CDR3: TGCGCCAGCAGCTTTTCAGGGAGGTCATGGACTGAAGCTTTCTTT.

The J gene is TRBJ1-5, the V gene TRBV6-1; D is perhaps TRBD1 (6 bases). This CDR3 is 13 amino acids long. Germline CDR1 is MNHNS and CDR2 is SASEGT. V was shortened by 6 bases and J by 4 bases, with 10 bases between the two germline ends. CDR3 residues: CASRGGQNQPQHF. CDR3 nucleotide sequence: TGTGCCAGCAGGGGGGGGCAGAATCAGCCCCAGCATTTT.

The CDR3 region is CASSYSDRGLSYEQYF. DNA for the CDR3: TGTGCCAGCAGTTACTCGGACAGGGGACTTTCCTACGAGCAGTACTTC. This chain connects TRBV6-5 to TRBJ2-7, with TRBD1 identical over 9 bases. This CDR3 is 16 amino acids long. The V and J ends lost 0 bases and 1 base, in that order; junction bases with no gene match: 4. Germline V lookup: CDR1 MNHEY, CDR2 SVGAGI.

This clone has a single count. The CDR3 coding sequence is TGTGCCAGCAGTTACTCGAACAACGAGCAGTACTTC. Its translation is CASSYSNNEQYF. This chain uses TRBV6-5 with TRBJ2-7, with D unclear. Germline assignment: CDR1 MNHEY and CDR2 SVGAGI. Trimming cost V 0 bases and J 5 bases, with 5 bases left between them. This CDR3 comprises 12 residues.

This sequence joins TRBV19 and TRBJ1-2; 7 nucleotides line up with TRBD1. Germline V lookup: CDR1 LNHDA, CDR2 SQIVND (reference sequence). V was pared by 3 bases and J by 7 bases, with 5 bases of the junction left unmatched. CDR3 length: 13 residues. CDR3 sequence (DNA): TGTGCCAGTAGTATTGACAGGGTTGGTGGCTACACCTTC. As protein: CASSIDRVGGYTF.

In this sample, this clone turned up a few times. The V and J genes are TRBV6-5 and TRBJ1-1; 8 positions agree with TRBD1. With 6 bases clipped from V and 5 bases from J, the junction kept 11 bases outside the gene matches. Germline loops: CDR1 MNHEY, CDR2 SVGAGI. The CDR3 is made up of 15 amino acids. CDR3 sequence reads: CASRATWTGSTEAFF. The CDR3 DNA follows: TGTGCCAGCAGGGCTACCTGGACAGGGAGTACTGAAGCTTTCTTT.

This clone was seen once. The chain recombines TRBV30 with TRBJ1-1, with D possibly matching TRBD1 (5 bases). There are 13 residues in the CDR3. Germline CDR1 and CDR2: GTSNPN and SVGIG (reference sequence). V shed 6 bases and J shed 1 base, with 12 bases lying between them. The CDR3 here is CACKGHTNTEAFF. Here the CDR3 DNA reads TGTGCCTGCAAAGGACACACGAACACTGAAGCTTTCTTT.

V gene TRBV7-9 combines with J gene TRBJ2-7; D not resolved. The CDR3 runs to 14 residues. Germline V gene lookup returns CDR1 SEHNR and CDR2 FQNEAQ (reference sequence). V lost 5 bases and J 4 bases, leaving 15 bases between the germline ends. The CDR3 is CASSPRNPQYEQYF. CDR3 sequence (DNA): TGTGCCAGCAGCCCCAGGAACCCACAGTACGAGCAGTACTTC.

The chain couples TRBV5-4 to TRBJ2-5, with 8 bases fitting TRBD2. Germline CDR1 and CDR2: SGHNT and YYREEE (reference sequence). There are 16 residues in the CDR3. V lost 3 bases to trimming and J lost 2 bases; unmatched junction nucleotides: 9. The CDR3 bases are TGTGCCAGCAGCTCGGGCGTAGCGGGGCCACAAGAGACCCAGTACTTC. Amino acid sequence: CASSSGVAGPQETQYF. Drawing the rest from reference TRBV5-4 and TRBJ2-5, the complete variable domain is ETGVTQSPTHLIKTRGQQVTLRCSSQSGHNTVSWYQQALGQGPQFIFQYYREEENGRGNFPPRFSGLQFPNYSSELNVNALELDDSALYLCASSSGVAGPQETQYFGPGTRLLVL.

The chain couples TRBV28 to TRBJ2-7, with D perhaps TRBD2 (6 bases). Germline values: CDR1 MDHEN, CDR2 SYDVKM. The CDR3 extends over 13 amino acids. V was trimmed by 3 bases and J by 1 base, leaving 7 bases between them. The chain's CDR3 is CASSFAGSYEQYF. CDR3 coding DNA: TGTGCCAGCAGTTTCGCGGGGTCCTACGAGCAGTACTTC.